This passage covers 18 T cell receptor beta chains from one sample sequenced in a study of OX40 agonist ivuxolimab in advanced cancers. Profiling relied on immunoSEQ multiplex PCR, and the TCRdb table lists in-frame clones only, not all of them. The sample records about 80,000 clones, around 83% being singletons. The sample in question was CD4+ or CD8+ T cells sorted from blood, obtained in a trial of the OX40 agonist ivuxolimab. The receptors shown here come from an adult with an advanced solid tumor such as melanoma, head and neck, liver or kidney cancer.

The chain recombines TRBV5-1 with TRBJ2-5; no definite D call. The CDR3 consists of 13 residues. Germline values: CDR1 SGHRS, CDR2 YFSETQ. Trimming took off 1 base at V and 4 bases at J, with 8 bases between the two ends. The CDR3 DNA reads TGCGCCAGCAGCTTGCGGGCAGTAGAGACCCAGTACTTC. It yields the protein CASSLRAVETQYF.

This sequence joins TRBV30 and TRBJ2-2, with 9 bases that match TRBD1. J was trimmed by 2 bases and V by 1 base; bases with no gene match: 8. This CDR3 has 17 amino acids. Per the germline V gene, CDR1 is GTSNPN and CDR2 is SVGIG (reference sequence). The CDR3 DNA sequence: TGTGCCTGGAGTGCCCTGAGACAGGGGGTTAACACCGGGGAGCTGTTTTTT. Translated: CAWSALRQGVNTGELFF.

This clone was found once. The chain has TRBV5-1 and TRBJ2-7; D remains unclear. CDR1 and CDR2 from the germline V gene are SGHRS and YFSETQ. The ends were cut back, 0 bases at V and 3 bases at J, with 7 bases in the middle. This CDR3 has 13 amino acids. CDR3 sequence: CASSLESIYEQYF. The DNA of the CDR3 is TGCGCCAGCAGCTTGGAGTCCATCTACGAGCAGTACTTC.

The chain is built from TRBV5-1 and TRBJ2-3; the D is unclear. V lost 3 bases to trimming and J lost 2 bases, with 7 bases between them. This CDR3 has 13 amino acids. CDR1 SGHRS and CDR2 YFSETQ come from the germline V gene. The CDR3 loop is CASSSPATDTQYF. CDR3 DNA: TGCGCCAGCAGCTCCCCGGCCACAGATACGCAGTATTTT.

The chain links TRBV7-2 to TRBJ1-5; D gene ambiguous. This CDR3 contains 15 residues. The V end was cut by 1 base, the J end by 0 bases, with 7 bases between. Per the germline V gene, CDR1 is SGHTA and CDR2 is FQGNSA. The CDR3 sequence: CASSLGRNSNQPQHF. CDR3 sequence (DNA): TGTGCCAGCAGCTTAGGACGAAATAGCAATCAGCCCCAGCATTTT.

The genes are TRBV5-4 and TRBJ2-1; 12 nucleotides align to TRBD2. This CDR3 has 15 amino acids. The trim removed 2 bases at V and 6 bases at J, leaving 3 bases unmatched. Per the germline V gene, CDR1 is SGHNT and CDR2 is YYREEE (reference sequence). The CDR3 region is CASSFLGLAGNEQFF. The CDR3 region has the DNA TGTGCCAGCAGCTTCCTGGGACTAGCGGGCAATGAGCAGTTCTTC.

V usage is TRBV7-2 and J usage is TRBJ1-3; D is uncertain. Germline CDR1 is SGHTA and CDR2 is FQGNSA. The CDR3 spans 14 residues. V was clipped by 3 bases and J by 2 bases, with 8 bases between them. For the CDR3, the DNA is TGTGCCAGCAGCTTCCTAACAGCTGGAAACACCATATATTTT. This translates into CASSFLTAGNTIYF.

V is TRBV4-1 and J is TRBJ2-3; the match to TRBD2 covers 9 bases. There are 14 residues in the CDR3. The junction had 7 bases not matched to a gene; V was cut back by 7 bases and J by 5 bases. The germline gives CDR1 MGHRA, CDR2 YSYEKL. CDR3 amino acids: CASKSGGLGDTQYF. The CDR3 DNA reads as TGCGCCAGCAAAAGCGGGGGGCTAGGAGATACGCAGTATTTT.

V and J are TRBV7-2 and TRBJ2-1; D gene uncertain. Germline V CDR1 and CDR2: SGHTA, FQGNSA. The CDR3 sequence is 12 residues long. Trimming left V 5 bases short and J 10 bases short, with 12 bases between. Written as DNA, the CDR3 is TGTGCCAGCAGCCTAACAAGAAACGAGCAGTTCTTC. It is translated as CASSLTRNEQFF.

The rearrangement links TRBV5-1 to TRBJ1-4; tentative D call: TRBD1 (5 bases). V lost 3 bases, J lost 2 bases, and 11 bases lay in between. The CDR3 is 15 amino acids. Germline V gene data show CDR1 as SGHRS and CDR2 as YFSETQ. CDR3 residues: CASSSQGVTNEKLFF. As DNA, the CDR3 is TGCGCCAGCAGCTCCCAGGGTGTTACTAATGAAAAACTGTTTTTT.

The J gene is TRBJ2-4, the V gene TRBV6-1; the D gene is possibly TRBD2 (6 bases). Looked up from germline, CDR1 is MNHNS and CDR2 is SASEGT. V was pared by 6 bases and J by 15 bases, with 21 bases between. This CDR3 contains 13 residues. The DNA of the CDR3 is TGTGCCAGCAGCACATATGGGAGGTTGGAGAGGTACTTC. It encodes CASSTYGRLERYF.

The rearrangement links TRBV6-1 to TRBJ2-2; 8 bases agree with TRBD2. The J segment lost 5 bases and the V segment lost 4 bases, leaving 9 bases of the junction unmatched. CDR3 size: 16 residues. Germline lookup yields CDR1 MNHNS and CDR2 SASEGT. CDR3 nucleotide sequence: TGTGCCAGCAGTGCCCCTTTAGCGGGGAAGACCGGGGAGCTGTTTTTT. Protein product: CASSAPLAGKTGELFF.

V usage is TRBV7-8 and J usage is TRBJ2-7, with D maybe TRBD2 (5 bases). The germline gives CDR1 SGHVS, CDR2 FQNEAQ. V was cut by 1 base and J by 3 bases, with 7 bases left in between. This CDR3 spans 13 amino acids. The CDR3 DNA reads TGTGCCAGCAGCTTAGAAGCGGTCTACGAGCAGTACTTC. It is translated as CASSLEAVYEQYF. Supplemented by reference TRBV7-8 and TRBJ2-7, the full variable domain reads GAGVSQSPRYKVAKRGQDVALRCDPISGHVSLFWYQQALGQGPEFLTYFQNEAQLDKSGLPSDRFFAERPEGSVSTLKIQRTQQEDSAVYLCASSLEAVYEQYFGPGTRLTVT.

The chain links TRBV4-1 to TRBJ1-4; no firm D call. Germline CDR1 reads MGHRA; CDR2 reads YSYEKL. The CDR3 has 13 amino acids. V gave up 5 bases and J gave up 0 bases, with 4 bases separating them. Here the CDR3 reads CASSRATNEKLFF. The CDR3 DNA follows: TGCGCCAGCAGCAGAGCAACTAATGAAAAACTGTTTTTT.

Written as DNA, the CDR3 is TGTGCCAGCTCCCCCGGGACAGAGAGCAATCAGCCCCAGCATTTT. Translation gives CASSPGTESNQPQHF. This chain connects TRBV18 to TRBJ1-5; TRBD1 matches 7 bases. This CDR3 contains 15 residues. Per the germline V gene, CDR1 is KGHSH and CDR2 is LQKENI. Trimming at V came to 6 bases and at J to 1 base, leaving 6 bases not matched to a gene.

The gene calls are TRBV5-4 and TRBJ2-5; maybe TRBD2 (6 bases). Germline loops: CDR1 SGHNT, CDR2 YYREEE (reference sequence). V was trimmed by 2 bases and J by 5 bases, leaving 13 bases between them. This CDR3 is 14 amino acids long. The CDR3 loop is CASSLAGFRETQYF. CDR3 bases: TGTGCCAGCAGCTTAGCGGGTTTTAGGGAGACCCAGTACTTC.

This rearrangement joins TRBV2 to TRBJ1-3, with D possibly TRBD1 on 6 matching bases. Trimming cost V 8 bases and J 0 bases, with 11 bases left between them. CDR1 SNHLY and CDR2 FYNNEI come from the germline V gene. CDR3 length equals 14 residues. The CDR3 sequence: CASRDRSSGNTIYF. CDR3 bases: TGTGCCAGCCGCGACAGGAGCTCTGGAAACACCATATATTTT.

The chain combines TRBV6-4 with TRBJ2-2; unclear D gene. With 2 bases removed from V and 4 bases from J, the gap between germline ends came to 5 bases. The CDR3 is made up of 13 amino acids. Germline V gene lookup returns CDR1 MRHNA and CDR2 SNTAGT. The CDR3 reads CASSDRTTGELFF. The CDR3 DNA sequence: TGTGCCAGCAGTGACAGGACCACCGGGGAGCTGTTTTTT.